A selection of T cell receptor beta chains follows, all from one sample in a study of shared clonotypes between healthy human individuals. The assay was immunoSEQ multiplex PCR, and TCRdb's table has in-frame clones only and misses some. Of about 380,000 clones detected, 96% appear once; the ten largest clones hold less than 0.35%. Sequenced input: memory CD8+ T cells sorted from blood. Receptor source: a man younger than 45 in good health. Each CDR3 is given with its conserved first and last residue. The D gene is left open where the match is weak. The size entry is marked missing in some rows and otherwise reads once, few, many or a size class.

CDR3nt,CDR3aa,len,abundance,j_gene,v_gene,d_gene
TGTGCCATCACCAAGGGGACAGGGGCATACGAGCAGTACTTC,CAITKGTGAYEQYF,14,-,TRBJ2-7,TRBV10-3,TRBD1
TGTGCCAGCTCACCACTGGCGGGTTGGACTGAAGCTTTCTTT,CASSPLAGWTEAFF,14,-,TRBJ1-1,TRBV18,-
TGTGCCAGCAGCCAAGTCGGAACAGATACGCAGTATTTT,CASSQVGTDTQYF,13,once,TRBJ2-3,TRBV14,-
TGTGCCAGCAGCCCGCAACAGGGGCTTCTAGGAAACACCATATATTTT,CASSPQQGLLGNTIYF,16,-,TRBJ1-3,TRBV11-2,TRBD1
TGCGCCAGCAGCTTGAAGACGGGACTAGCGGCCTACGAGCAGTACTTC,CASSLKTGLAAYEQYF,16,-,TRBJ2-7,TRBV5-1,TRBD2
TGTGCCAGCAGTTACTCTGGCGGAGGTGGAAATGAGCAGTTCTTC,CASSYSGGGGNEQFF,15,once,TRBJ2-1,TRBV6-6,-
TGTGCCAGCAGTGCCGGGACAGGTGCCTACGAGCAGTACTTC,CASSAGTGAYEQYF,14,-,TRBJ2-7,TRBV2,TRBD1
TGTGCCAGCAGCCAGCCCGGGACTAGCGGGAGAGTCAATGAGCAGTTCTTC,CASSQPGTSGRVNEQFF,17,-,TRBJ2-1,TRBV4-2,TRBD2
TGTGCCAGCAGTTTGATTCGGGGGGACACTGAAGCTTTCTTT,CASSLIRGDTEAFF,14,-,TRBJ1-1,TRBV28,-
TGTGCCAGCAGTGTTCTAGGGGGATACGAGCAGTACTTC,CASSVLGGYEQYF,13,-,TRBJ2-7,TRBV2,-
TGTGCCAGCAGCTTAAATCGGGGGGGAGGGCAGCCCCAGCATTTT,CASSLNRGGGQPQHF,15,-,TRBJ1-5,TRBV7-2,-
TGTGCCTGGAGTGTACAAGGGAATAGCAATCAGCCCCAGCATTTT,CAWSVQGNSNQPQHF,15,-,TRBJ1-5,TRBV30,-
TGTGCCTGGAGTGTACACAGGGCCTACGAGCAGTACTTC,CAWSVHRAYEQYF,13,-,TRBJ2-7,TRBV30,-
TGTGCCAGCAGCTCCCGGGGGGGCTACGAGCAGTACTTC,CASSSRGGYEQYF,13,-,TRBJ2-7,TRBV5-4,TRBD2
TGCAGCGTCATCGATACAGGGAACACCGGGGAGCTGTTTTTT,CSVIDTGNTGELFF,14,-,TRBJ2-2,TRBV29-1,-
TGTGCCAGCAGCGTGGCGGAAGCGCGGACTAGCACAGATACGCAGTATTTT,CASSVAEARTSTDTQYF,17,-,TRBJ2-3,TRBV9,-
TGTGCCAGCTCACCACTGCCCGGCGAAGAGACCCAGTACTTC,CASSPLPGEETQYF,14,once,TRBJ2-5,TRBV18,-
TGTGCCAGTAGTATCTCAGGGTTCCAACTGGCGTACGAGCAGTACTTC,CASSISGFQLAYEQYF,16,-,TRBJ2-7,TRBV19,-
TGTGCCACCAGCAGAGATTTCAAGGGGTCCACAGATACGCAGTATTTT,CATSRDFKGSTDTQYF,16,-,TRBJ2-3,TRBV15,-
TGTGCCAGCAGCGGGAGGGATGAGCAGTTCTTC,CASSGRDEQFF,11,-,TRBJ2-1,TRBV9,-
TGTGCCAGCAGGGCCCCGACAGGGGCGTTTTACGAGCAGTACTTC,CASRAPTGAFYEQYF,15,-,TRBJ2-7,TRBV28,TRBD1
TGTGCCTGGAGTGGAACAGGACTAAACACTGAAGCTTTCTTT,CAWSGTGLNTEAFF,14,-,TRBJ1-1,TRBV30,-
TGTGCCAGCAGTTTTGGGCAGGGGGCGCGTCAGACCCAGTACTTC,CASSFGQGARQTQYF,15,-,TRBJ2-5,TRBV6-5,TRBD1
TGTGCCAGCAGGCGAGAGACCCAGTACTTC,CASRRETQYF,10,-,TRBJ2-5,TRBV28,-
TGCGCCAGCAGCTCAGGGCCGGACACTCCGGGACTAGCGGGGCGGAGGGAGCAGTACTTC,CASSSGPDTPGLAGRREQYF,20,-,TRBJ2-7,TRBV5-1,TRBD2
TGTGCCAGCAACAGGGAGTTGGGCGAGCAGTACTTC,CASNRELGEQYF,12,-,TRBJ2-7,TRBV2,-
TGCAGTGCTCTCTCAATTGGGGAGCAGTACTTC,CSALSIGEQYF,11,-,TRBJ2-7,TRBV20-1,-
TGCGCCAGCAGCTTGGCCCAGAGCTCCTATAATTCACCCCTCCACTTT,CASSLAQSSYNSPLHF,16,-,TRBJ1-6,TRBV5-1,-
TGTGCCAGCAGCTGGGTGGGCACTGAAGCTTTCTTT,CASSWVGTEAFF,12,-,TRBJ1-1,TRBV5-8,-
TGTGCCAGCAGCGTTAGGGAGGGAACGCAGCCCCAGCATTTT,CASSVREGTQPQHF,14,-,TRBJ1-5,TRBV6-1,-
TGTGCCACCAGCAGAGATAACCTTCGGGGCTGGGCTGGAAACACCATATATTTT,CATSRDNLRGWAGNTIYF,18,-,TRBJ1-3,TRBV15,-
TGTGCCAGCAGCCGAGCCTCCCAGGGGGCGGGCTACACCTTC,CASSRASQGAGYTF,14,-,TRBJ1-2,TRBV6-5,TRBD1
TGTGCCAGCAGGGGAACTAGCGGGAATAATGAGCAGTTCTTC,CASRGTSGNNEQFF,14,-,TRBJ2-1,TRBV9,TRBD2
TGTGCCAGCAGCCAAGAGGCGACGACCCGCTCCTACGAGCAGTACTTC,CASSQEATTRSYEQYF,16,-,TRBJ2-7,TRBV4-2,-
TGTGCCAGCAGCCGAAGTCGAGAGAATTTACCCTACTCCTACGAGCAGTACTTC,CASSRSRENLPYSYEQYF,18,-,TRBJ2-7,TRBV7-6,-
TGTGCCAGCAGCCGTTCTATGGCCGAGCAGTACTTC,CASSRSMAEQYF,12,-,TRBJ2-7,TRBV7-2,-
TGTGCCAGCAGTCCCCGGACAGGGGGCCCCGGGGAGCTGTTTTTT,CASSPRTGGPGELFF,15,-,TRBJ2-2,TRBV6-1,TRBD1
TGTGCCAGCAGCAACATACCGGGACAGGGCAGCACAGATACGCAGTATTTT,CASSNIPGQGSTDTQYF,17,-,TRBJ2-3,TRBV5-4,TRBD1
TGTGCCAGCAGCTTGAAAGCAGGGGGCTCGAACACCGGGGAGCTGTTTTTT,CASSLKAGGSNTGELFF,17,-,TRBJ2-2,TRBV5-6,TRBD1
TGTGCCAGCAGTTTATCAAGGGGGCGGGATGAGTTCTTC,CASSLSRGRDEFF,13,-,TRBJ2-1,TRBV28,-
TGTGCCAGTAGTAAGGGTTTAGCCAAAAACATTCAGTACTTC,CASSKGLAKNIQYF,14,-,TRBJ2-4,TRBV19,-
TGTGCCATCAGTGAAGGCACAGATACGCAGTATTTT,CAISEGTDTQYF,12,few,TRBJ2-3,TRBV10-3,-
TGTGCCTGGAGGACAGGGGGCTCCTACGAGCAGTACTTC,CAWRTGGSYEQYF,13,once,TRBJ2-7,TRBV30,TRBD1
TGTGCCTGGAGCCGGGAGGGCAGAAGCTATGGCTACACCTTC,CAWSREGRSYGYTF,14,few,TRBJ1-2,TRBV30,-
TGTGCCTGGAGGGACGGGAATCAGCCCCAGCATTTT,CAWRDGNQPQHF,12,-,TRBJ1-5,TRBV30,-
TGTGCCAGCAGCCCAGACGGGGGATGGGAAAAACTGTTTTTT,CASSPDGGWEKLFF,14,-,TRBJ1-4,TRBV27,-
TGTGCCAGCAGCTTAAGGTTGGGCCTCAGGGGCACAGATACGCAGTATTTT,CASSLRLGLRGTDTQYF,17,-,TRBJ2-3,TRBV13,-
TGCGCCAGCAGTGAGTCGTGGGGGCCGAACACCGGGGAGCTGTTTTTT,CASSESWGPNTGELFF,16,-,TRBJ2-2,TRBV10-2,-
TGCGCCAGCAGTGAGATGGGACTAGCGGCTCAAGAGACCCAGTACTTC,CASSEMGLAAQETQYF,16,-,TRBJ2-5,TRBV10-1,TRBD2
TGTGCCAGCAGCGGCGATAGGGGTTCTGGAAACACCATATATTTT,CASSGDRGSGNTIYF,15,-,TRBJ1-3,TRBV7-8,-
TGTGCCAGCAGCCGTGATAGGTATGGCTACACCTTC,CASSRDRYGYTF,12,-,TRBJ1-2,TRBV5-8,-
TGTGCCAGCACGATGGCGGCGGCGCCCCTTTACAATGAGCAGTTCTTC,CASTMAAAPLYNEQFF,16,-,TRBJ2-1,TRBV2,-
TGTGCCAGCAGCCCCAGGGGGATCGATGAGCAGTTCTTC,CASSPRGIDEQFF,13,-,TRBJ2-1,TRBV5-6,TRBD1